The rows below give T cell receptor beta chains drawn from one sample of a study of graft-versus-host responses after intestinal transplantation. Profiled with immunoSEQ multiplex PCR; TCRdb holds only in-frame clones, not every one. Of roughly 85,000 clones in the sample, 85% to 95% were seen once. Their specific antigens are unknown. The input for sequencing was unstimulated CD8+ T cells sorted from spleen or lymph node cells, taken before transplant. Receptors were obtained from a human donor who was the organ donor for an intestinal transplant. Both conserved end residues are part of each CDR3. The order of the fields is V gene, J gene, D gene, clone size, CDR3 DNA, CDR3 protein. D genes are given only for firm matches. Rows may omit the clone size; those that give it use once, few, many or a size class.

TRBV5-6,TRBJ2-1,TRBD2,NA,TGTGCCAGCAGCCCTGGCGGGGGGAATGAGCAGTTCTTC,CASSPGGGNEQFF
TRBV6-1,TRBJ2-3,NA,NA,TGTGCCAGCAGTGAAAGGCAGGAACTGAGCACAGATACGCAGTATTTT,CASSERQELSTDTQYF
TRBV19,TRBJ1-1,NA,few,TGTGCCAGTAGTATTGGGCGTACCACTGAAGCTTTCTTT,CASSIGRTTEAFF
TRBV27,TRBJ2-7,NA,NA,TGTGCCAGCAGTTTATGGATGGGAAACTACGAGCAGTACTTC,CASSLWMGNYEQYF
TRBV6-1,TRBJ2-7,NA,NA,TGTGCCAGCAGTGAGGTCGAGGGGTTGCGGTCCTACGAGCAGTACTTC,CASSEVEGLRSYEQYF
TRBV11-2,TRBJ1-4,TRBD1,NA,TGTGCCAGCAGCCGGGACAGGGCTAATGAAAAACTGTTTTTT,CASSRDRANEKLFF
TRBV2,TRBJ2-7,NA,once,TGTGCCAGCACTTTCGAAAACTACGAGCAGTACTTC,CASTFENYEQYF
TRBV6-5,TRBJ1-2,NA,NA,TGTGCCAGCAGTTACTCAAAATCCTGGCAGTTTTATGGCTACACCTTC,CASSYSKSWQFYGYTF
TRBV7-2,TRBJ1-1,TRBD1,NA,TGTGCCAGCAGCGAGTCGACAGGGGCTGGGACTGAAGCTTTCTTT,CASSESTGAGTEAFF
TRBV6-6,TRBJ2-7,NA,NA,TGTGCCAGCAGTTACTCCAGGTTCGTCCCCTACGAGCAGTACTTC,CASSYSRFVPYEQYF
TRBV7-9,TRBJ2-1,NA,NA,TGTGCCAGCAGCCTCACCCCCCCGGTGGGCGGGCAGTTCTTC,CASSLTPPVGGQFF
TRBV7-9,TRBJ2-5,TRBD2,NA,TGTGCCAGCAGCTCCGCGGGGGTGGGGACCCAGTACTTC,CASSSAGVGTQYF
TRBV9,TRBJ2-2,TRBD1,NA,TGTGCCAGCAGCGTCGGGACAGGGGTTGCGAACACCGGGGAGCTGTTTTTT,CASSVGTGVANTGELFF
TRBV19,TRBJ2-3,TRBD1,NA,TGTGCCAGTAGAACTGGACAGGGACCAGCAGATACGCAGTATTTT,CASRTGQGPADTQYF